These 27 T cell receptor beta chains were all obtained from the same sample, sequenced in a study of post-analysis software for immune sequencing data. Sequencing libraries made from TCR beta cDNA carried unique molecular identifiers. Each CDR3 protein gets one entry after TCRdb re-called the PCR reads with MiXCR. This table holds roughly 870,000 distinct CDR3 sequences, about 50% found once. No antigen has been assigned to these receptors. General study points: Elevated frequency relative to controls characterized roughly five TRBV segments in patients, TRBV5-6, TRBV5-1 and TRBV20-1 among them.

Specimen: blood. These receptors all stem from a girl between 10 and 17 years old with multiple sclerosis.

The CDR3 DNA reads TGTGCCAGCAGCCACGGGGGGGCGAAGGGCTACACCTTC. Protein sequence: CASSHGGAKGYTF. This chain joins TRBV3-1 and TRBJ1-2; possibly TRBD1 for D (6 bases). The germline CDR1 and CDR2 sequences are LGHDT and YNNKEL (reference sequence). The ends were cut back, 3 bases at V and 8 bases at J, with 13 bases in the middle. The CDR3 sequence is 13 residues long.

This clonotype has a handful of counts. V is TRBV9 and J is TRBJ2-4; TRBD1 matches at 8 bases. V was clipped by 4 bases and J by 4 bases; unmatched bases: 10. The CDR3 contains 16 residues. From germline, CDR1 is SGDLS and CDR2 YYNGEE. CDR3 in amino acids: CASSPTDWDRKNIQYF. The CDR3, as DNA: TGTGCCAGCAGCCCCACAGATTGGGACAGGAAAAACATTCAGTACTTC.

The chain couples TRBV20-1 to TRBJ1-1; no clear D gene. With 6 bases removed from V and 5 bases from J, the gap between germline ends came to 19 bases. This CDR3 has 14 amino acids. CDR1 and CDR2 (germline): DFQATT, SNEGSKA (reference sequence). The CDR3 spells CSAPSDTSGTEAFF. The CDR3 DNA follows: TGCAGTGCCCCATCCGACACGTCGGGGACTGAAGCTTTCTTT.

The chain has TRBV14 and TRBJ2-5, with TRBD2 identical over 8 bases. The DNA end is more similar to TRBJ2-7, so the J call may be wrong. This CDR3 is 17 amino acids long. Germline lookup yields CDR1 SGHDN and CDR2 FVKESK. The CDR3: CASSQVSGRAGWNEQYF. CDR3 bases: TGTGCCAGCAGCCAAGTCTCCGGGAGGGCAGGGTGGAACGAGCAGTACTTC.

The chain couples TRBV11-2 to TRBJ2-3, with a possible D match to TRBD2 (6 bases). Trimming pared 4 bases from V and 2 bases from J, leaving 16 bases between. The germline V gene has CDR1 SGHAT and CDR2 FQNNGV. The CDR3 is made up of 16 amino acids. The CDR3 sequence: CASSSGRAGSTDTQYF. DNA of the CDR3: TGTGCCAGCAGCTCGGGACGAGCGGGCTCCACAGATACGCAGTATTTT.

The V gene is TRBV6-5, the J gene TRBJ2-7; 14 bases fit TRBD2. Germline CDR1 MNHEY, CDR2 SVGAGI. CDR3 length: 15 residues. V trimming: 6 bases; J trimming: 3 bases; junction bases outside the gene matches: 4. The CDR3 DNA sequence: TGTGCCAGCAGGTACGGGACTAGCGGGGGCTACGAGCAGTACTTC. The encoded protein is CASRYGTSGGYEQYF.

This clonotype has more than one count but fewer than ten. J is TRBJ2-6 and V is TRBV7-8; 12 nucleotides agree with TRBD2. V gave up 2 bases and J gave up 4 bases; unmatched junction bases: 12. This CDR3 contains 20 residues. The germline gives CDR1 SGHVS, CDR2 FQNEAQ. CDR3 sequence: CASSLRLAGVFGPGANVLTF. CDR3 bases: TGTGCCAGCAGCTTAAGACTAGCGGGAGTGTTTGGGCCGGGGGCCAACGTCCTGACTTTC.

The chain recombines TRBV20-1 with TRBJ2-1; TRBD1 or TRBD2 may be the D gene (5 bases each). The DNA matches TRBJ2-7 better at its end, which makes the J call doubtful. The CDR3 extends over 17 amino acids. Germline CDR1 and CDR2: DFQATT and SNEGSKA (reference sequence). CDR3 DNA sequence: TGCAGTGCTAGAGATTCGAGGGGTAAGGGACGCGCCTACGAGCAGTACTTC. Translating it yields CSARDSRGKGRAYEQYF.

This clonotype has just a few counts. The chain carries TRBV4-1 and TRBJ2-4; possible D gene TRBD1, 6 bases. The CDR3 extends over 17 amino acids. Between the trimmed V and J ends, which lost 0 bases and 0 bases, there was a span of 12 bases. Germline CDR1 is MGHRA and CDR2 is YSYEKL. The CDR3 sequence: CASSQEGWGLAKNIQYF. The CDR3 nucleotides are TGCGCCAGCAGCCAAGAGGGGTGGGGGCTAGCCAAAAACATTCAGTACTTC.

The gene calls are TRBV7-2 and TRBJ2-3, with TRBD1 matching over 8 bases. The V and J ends lost 5 bases and 8 bases, in that order; junction bases with no gene match: 3. The length of the CDR3 is 12 residues. CDR1 SGHTA and CDR2 FQGNSA come from the germline V gene. The CDR3 loop reads CASSTDRATQYF. As DNA, the CDR3 is TGTGCCAGCAGCACGGACAGGGCTACGCAGTATTTT.

V usage is TRBV29-1 and J usage is TRBJ2-4; 7 bases agree with TRBD1. This CDR3 comprises 14 residues. CDR1 SQVTM and CDR2 ANQGSEA come from the germline V gene. V lost 1 base to trimming and J lost 6 bases; unmatched junction nucleotides: 6. The CDR3 DNA follows: TGCAGCGTTGAAGTCCCGGGACAGAGAAACATTCAGTACTTC. Its translation: CSVEVPGQRNIQYF.

The gene calls are TRBV9 and TRBJ1-2; D is uncertain. V lost 0 bases and J lost 1, with 16 bases in between. This CDR3 is built from 17 residues. Germline values: CDR1 SGDLS, CDR2 YYNGEE. The CDR3 is CASSVARQNRFNYGYTF. Written as DNA, the CDR3 is TGTGCCAGCAGCGTAGCTCGCCAGAACAGATTTAACTATGGCTACACCTTC.

Of note for this clonotype: The junction does not match germline at one end; this may be a read error. The rearrangement joins TRBV9 to TRBJ2-7, with 9 bases aligning to TRBD1. From germline, CDR1 is SGDLS and CDR2 YYNGEE. The CDR3 totals 16 residues. The DNA for the CDR3 is TGTGCCTGCAGCGTAGCTCTAACAGGGGGCCCCTACGAGCAGTACTTC. Protein sequence: CACSVALTGGPYEQYF.

The chain links TRBV10-2 to TRBJ2-5; D may be TRBD1 (6 bases). Trimming removed 5 bases from V and 2 bases from J, with 15 bases in between. The CDR3 runs to 15 residues. Germline CDR1 is WSHSY and CDR2 is SAAADI. The CDR3 region has the DNA TGCGCCAGCAGTCCGGACAGATACGGACAAGAGACCCAGTACTTC. Translating gives CASSPDRYGQETQYF.

This sequence joins TRBV15 and TRBJ2-7, with D possibly TRBD1 on 5 matching bases. Trimming took off 0 bases at V and 5 bases at J, with 14 bases between the two ends. The CDR3 covers 15 residues. Germline V gene lookup returns CDR1 LNHNV and CDR2 YYDKDF (reference sequence). In DNA, the CDR3 is TGTGCCACCAGCAGAGAAGCAGGGCGTGTCAACGAGCAGTACTTC. This translates into CATSREAGRVNEQYF.

The rearrangement uses TRBV7-2 and TRBJ1-2; TRBD1 aligns across 8 bases. The CDR3 spans 13 residues. Germline loops: CDR1 SGHTA, CDR2 FQGNSA. J lost 11 bases, V lost 5 bases, and 10 bases had no gene match. CDR3 in amino acids: CASSPGGTAKYTF. In DNA, the CDR3 is TGTGCCAGCAGCCCAGGGGGCACGGCAAAATACACCTTC.

The chain combines TRBV20-1 with TRBJ2-3; 8 positions agree with TRBD1. Germline V gene sequence: CDR1 DFQATT, CDR2 SNEGSKA (reference sequence). This CDR3 is built from 15 residues. Losses at the gene ends were 7 bases for V and 1 base for J; bases not matched to a gene: 10. The CDR3, as DNA: TGCAGTGTAGAACCGGGACAGGAGGGCACAGATACGCAGTATTTT. It codes for CSVEPGQEGTDTQYF.

This chain links TRBV7-9 with TRBJ2-1, with 13 bases identical to TRBD2. The CDR3 is made up of 14 amino acids. V dropped 10 bases and J dropped 7; count of bases not matched to a gene: 7. Germline V gene lookup returns CDR1 SEHNR and CDR2 FQNEAQ (reference sequence). CDR3 bases: TGTGCCACAGCATCGACTAGCGGGAGGAATGAGCAGTTCTTC. This encodes CATASTSGRNEQFF.

The chain uses TRBV12-3 or TRBV12-4 and TRBJ1-1; 9 bases agree with TRBD1. The CDR3 totals 14 residues. The V segment lost 5 bases and the J segment 4 bases; nucleotides outside the gene matches: 5. CDR3 nucleotides: TGTGCCAGCAGTCCTGGACAGGGGAGCACTGAAGCTTTCTTT. Its protein product is CASSPGQGSTEAFF.

The chain links TRBV20-1 to TRBJ2-1; 10 nucleotides agree with TRBD2. This CDR3 has 15 residues. Looked up from germline, CDR1 is DFQATT and CDR2 is SNEGSKA (reference sequence). J was trimmed by 5 bases and V by 6 bases; bases with no gene match: 10. For the CDR3, the DNA is TGCAGTGCCCTCGTTCTAGCGGGGGACAACAATGAGCAGTTCTTC. It is translated as CSALVLAGDNNEQFF.

The genes are TRBV12-3 or TRBV12-4 and TRBJ2-3; 8 positions agree with TRBD1. This CDR3 has 14 amino acids. The V gene end was trimmed by 6 bases and the J gene end by 6 bases; junction bases not matched to a gene: 8. The CDR3 DNA follows: TGTGCCAGCAGCCCAAGGACAGGGATGGATACGCAGTATTTT. Amino acid sequence: CASSPRTGMDTQYF.

The chain has TRBV7-2 and TRBJ1-1; no clear D gene. Germline lookup yields CDR1 SGHTA and CDR2 FQGNSA. This CDR3 is built from 11 residues. With 6 bases removed from V and 5 bases from J, the gap between germline ends came to 7 bases. CDR3 DNA: TGTGCCAGCAGTTATGGTACTGAAGCTTTCTTT. Translated, it gives CASSYGTEAFF. Using reference TRBV7-2 and TRBJ1-1 for the parts outside the CDR3, the full variable domain is GAGVSQSPSNKVTEKGKDVELRCDPISGHTALYWYRQSLGQGLEFLIYFQGNSAPDKSGLPSDRFSAERTGGSVSTLTIQRTQQEDSAVYLCASSYGTEAFFGQGTRLTVV.

As concerns this clonotype: The CDR3 does not close with the conserved phenylalanine or tryptophan, likely indicating a read error. V usage is TRBV20-1 and J usage is TRBJ2-3; D call uncertain. Germline V gene sequence: CDR1 DFQATT, CDR2 SNEGSKA (reference sequence). This CDR3 comprises 16 residues. Trimming took 6 bases from V and 2 from J, leaving 21 bases between them. The CDR3 protein is CSAPNAKSGHTDTQYY. The CDR3 DNA follows: TGCAGTGCCCCAAACGCAAAATCGGGTCACACAGATACGCAGTATTAT.

This clonotype was observed a handful of times. The chain couples TRBV5-1 to TRBJ2-1, with D unclear. This CDR3 spans 16 amino acids. The germline CDR1 and CDR2 sequences are SGHRS and YFSETQ. The V end was cut by 0 bases, the J end by 0 bases, with 10 bases between. The CDR3: CASSLAQKGSYNEQFF. CDR3 sequence (DNA): TGCGCCAGCAGCTTGGCCCAAAAAGGCTCCTACAATGAGCAGTTCTTC.

This clonotype was observed a handful of times. This chain uses TRBV29-1 with TRBJ1-2; D might be TRBD1 (6 bases). CDR1 and CDR2 from the germline V gene are SQVTM and ANQGSEA. V shed 7 bases and J shed 2 bases, with 20 bases lying between them. The CDR3 is 15 amino acids. The CDR3 nucleotides read TGCAGCGCCCCTTCAAAGGCCCAGGGGAACTATGGCTACACCTTC. Translated, it gives CSAPSKAQGNYGYTF. Drawing the rest from reference TRBV29-1 and TRBJ1-2, the complete variable domain is SAVISQKPSRDICQRGTSLTIQCQVDSQVTMMFWYRQQPGQSLTLIATANQGSEATYESGFVIDKFPISRPNLTFSTLTVSNMSPEDSSIYLCSAPSKAQGNYGYTFGSGTRLTVV.

This clonotype has just a few counts. The gene calls are TRBV5-4 and TRBJ2-4; D tentatively reads TRBD1 or TRBD2 (6 bases each). The CDR3 sequence is 17 residues long. V shed 4 bases and J shed 0 bases, with 17 bases lying between them. Germline CDR1 SGHNT, CDR2 YYREEE (reference sequence). The CDR3 reads CASSRQGGRLAKNIQYF. CDR3 nucleotides: TGTGCCAGCAGCCGTCAAGGGGGGAGACTAGCCAAAAACATTCAGTACTTC.

This clonotype occurred a few times. The J gene is TRBJ2-3, the V gene TRBV9; 13 bases align to TRBD2. V was clipped by 4 bases and J by 4 bases; unmatched bases: 6. The V gene's germline CDR1 is SGDLS and CDR2 YYNGEE. The CDR3 consists of 16 residues. CDR3 sequence reads: CASSIGTSGTPDTQYF. CDR3 nucleotides: TGTGCCAGCAGCATAGGGACTAGCGGGACCCCAGATACGCAGTATTTT.